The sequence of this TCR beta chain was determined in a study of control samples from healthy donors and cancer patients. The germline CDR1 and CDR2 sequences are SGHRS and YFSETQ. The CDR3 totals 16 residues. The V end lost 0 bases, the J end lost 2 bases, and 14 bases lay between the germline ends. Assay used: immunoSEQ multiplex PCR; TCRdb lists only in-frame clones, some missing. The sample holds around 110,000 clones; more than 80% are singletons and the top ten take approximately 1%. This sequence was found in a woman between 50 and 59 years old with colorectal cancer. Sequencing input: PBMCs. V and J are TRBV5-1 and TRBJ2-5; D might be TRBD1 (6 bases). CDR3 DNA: TGCGCCAGCAGCTTGGGACAGGCGCCGTTACAAGAGACCCAGTACTTC. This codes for CASSLGQAPLQETQYF.